The clone carrying this T cell receptor (beta chain) was seen only a few times. Antigen: not known. Prepared libraries of TCR beta cDNA carried unique molecular identifiers. TCRdb recomputed calls from the PCR reads with MiXCR, one row per CDR3 protein. In the table there are approximately 360,000 distinct CDR3 sequences, about a third of which are singletons. V was clipped by 0 bases and J by 4 bases; unmatched bases: 5. The germline CDR1 and CDR2 sequences are LNHNV and YYDKDF (reference sequence). The CDR3 is 16 amino acids. The data were taken from a study of post-analysis software for immune sequencing data. General study findings and limits: The study found TRBV5-6, TRBV5-1 and TRBV20-1 among a handful of TRBV segments more frequent in patients than controls. The authors found that F measure strongly co-clustered same-batch samples.

The chain employs TRBV15 and TRBJ2-1, with 8 bases lining up with TRBD1. Sequencing used blood. This TCR was sampled from a girl aged 10 to 17 with multiple sclerosis. The DNA for the CDR3 is TGTGCCACCAGCAGAGATATCGGACAGGGTTACAATGAGCAGTTCTTC. Translation: CATSRDIGQGYNEQFF. Variable domain in full (rest from reference TRBV15 and TRBJ2-1): DAMVIQNPRYQVTQFGKPVTLSCSQTLNHNVMYWYQQKSSQAPKLLFHYYDKDFNNEADTPDNFQSRRPNTSFCFLDIRSPGLGDTAMYLCATSRDIGQGYNEQFFGPGTRLTVL.